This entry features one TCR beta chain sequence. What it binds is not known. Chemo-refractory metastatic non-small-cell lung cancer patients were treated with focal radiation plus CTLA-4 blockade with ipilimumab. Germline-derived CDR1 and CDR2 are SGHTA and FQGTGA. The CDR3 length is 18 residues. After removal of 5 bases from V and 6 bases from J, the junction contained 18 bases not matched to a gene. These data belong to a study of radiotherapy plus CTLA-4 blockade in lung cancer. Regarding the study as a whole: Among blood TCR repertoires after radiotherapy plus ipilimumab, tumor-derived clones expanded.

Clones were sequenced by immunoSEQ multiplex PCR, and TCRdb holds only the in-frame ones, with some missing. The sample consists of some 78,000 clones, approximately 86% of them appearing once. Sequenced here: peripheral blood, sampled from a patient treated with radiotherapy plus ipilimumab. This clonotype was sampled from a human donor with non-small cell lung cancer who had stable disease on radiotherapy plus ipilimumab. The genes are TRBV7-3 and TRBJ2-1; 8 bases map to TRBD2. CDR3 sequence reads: CASSPQSGGLGGRNEQFF. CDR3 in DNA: TGTGCCAGCAGCCCCCAGAGCGGGGGCCTCGGTGGTCGCAATGAGCAGTTCTTC.